This T cell receptor beta chain emerged from a study of tumor and adjacent non-tumor tissue in lung cancer. The wider study: Some 4.1 million productive TCRbeta reads were obtained per sample on average.

This clonotype was detected ten times or more. RNA was extracted from bulk tissue without any cell sorting. Distant lung tissue was collected more than 3 cm away from the tumor edge. V was trimmed by 3 bases and J by 7 bases, leaving 15 bases between them. The CDR3 length is 14 residues. Three rounds of nested PCR, following a modified ARM-PCR protocol, produced the TCRbeta library. A single record per CDR3 protein comes from TCRdb applying MiXCR to the multiplex PCR reads. Of over 100,000 distinct CDR3 sequences listed, about 65% are singletons. The sample consisted of distant non-tumor lung tissue. The TCR was taken from a man in his sixties with non-small cell lung cancer. The chain has TRBV12-3 or TRBV12-4 and TRBJ1-1; a weak D match, TRBD1 (5 bases). This CDR3 reads CASSLAGTHGEAFF. The DNA for the CDR3 is TGTGCCAGCAGTTTGGCAGGGACCCATGGTGAAGCTTTCTTT.